This passage covers 4 T cell receptor beta chains from one sample sequenced in a study of T cell responses to AZD1222 COVID-19 vaccine. Produced via immunoSEQ multiplex PCR; TCRdb's table is partial and in-frame only. Among more than 150,000 clones listed, around 89% were seen once. The sample here was peripheral blood, taken on day 0 of AZD1222 vaccination. The receptors here all came from an adult in good health.

This chain links TRBV2 with TRBJ1-4, with D uncertain. CDR3 length: 15 amino acids. V lost 3 bases to trimming and J lost 4 bases, with 12 bases between them. Germline V CDR1 and CDR2: SNHLY, FYNNEI. The CDR3 protein is CASSDGSGINEKLFF. CDR3 coding DNA: TGTGCCAGCAGTGATGGTTCAGGAATTAATGAAAAACTGTTTTTT.

The chain couples TRBV5-1 to TRBJ2-1, with 10 bases identical to TRBD2. With V trimmed by 4 bases and J by 5 bases, 6 bases remained unmatched. Germline V gene data show CDR1 as SGHRS and CDR2 as YFSETQ. This CDR3 has 15 residues. For the CDR3, the DNA is TGCGCCAGCAGCACCACTAGCGGGACTGACAATGAGCAGTTCTTC. Translating it yields CASSTTSGTDNEQFF. Filled out from reference TRBV5-1 and TRBJ2-1, the complete variable domain reads KAGVTQTPRYLIKTRGQQVTLSCSPISGHRSVSWYQQTPGQGLQFLFEYFSETQRNKGNFPGRFSGRQFSNSRSEMNVSTLELGDSALYLCASSTTSGTDNEQFFGPGTRLTVL.

The chain links TRBV6-2 or TRBV6-3 to TRBJ1-5; a weak D match, TRBD1 (6 bases). This CDR3 comprises 15 residues. The V and J ends lost 6 bases and 6 bases respectively, with 18 bases between them. Germline CDR1 MNHEY, CDR2 SVGEGT. CDR3 in amino acids: CASSKTGRSGQPQHF. The CDR3 DNA is TGTGCCAGCAGCAAAACAGGGAGGAGTGGTCAGCCCCAGCATTTT.

The rearrangement uses TRBV11-2 and TRBJ1-2; D unclear. The CDR3 extends over 16 amino acids. The germline V gene encodes CDR1 SGHAT and CDR2 FQNNGV. The germline V and J ends were trimmed by 3 bases and 2 bases, with 16 bases remaining between them. CDR3 sequence reads: CASSLSPGRRNYGYTF. The CDR3, as DNA: TGTGCCAGCAGCTTGTCCCCGGGCAGGCGCAACTATGGCTACACCTTC.